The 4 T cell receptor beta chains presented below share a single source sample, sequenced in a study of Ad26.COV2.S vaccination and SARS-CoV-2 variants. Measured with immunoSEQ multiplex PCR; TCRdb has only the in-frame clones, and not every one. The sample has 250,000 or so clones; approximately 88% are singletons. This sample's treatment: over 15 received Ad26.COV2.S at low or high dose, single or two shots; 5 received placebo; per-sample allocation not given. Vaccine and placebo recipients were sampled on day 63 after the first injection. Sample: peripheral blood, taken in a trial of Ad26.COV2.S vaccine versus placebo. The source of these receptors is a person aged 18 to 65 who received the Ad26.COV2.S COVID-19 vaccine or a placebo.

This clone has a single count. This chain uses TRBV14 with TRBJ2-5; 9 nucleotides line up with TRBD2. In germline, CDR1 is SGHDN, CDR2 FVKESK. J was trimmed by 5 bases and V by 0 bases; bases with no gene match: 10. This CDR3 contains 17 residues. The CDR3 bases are TGTGCCAGCAGCCAAGATGAGGCGGGGGGGCCGGCCGAGACCCAGTACTTC. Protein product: CASSQDEAGGPAETQYF.

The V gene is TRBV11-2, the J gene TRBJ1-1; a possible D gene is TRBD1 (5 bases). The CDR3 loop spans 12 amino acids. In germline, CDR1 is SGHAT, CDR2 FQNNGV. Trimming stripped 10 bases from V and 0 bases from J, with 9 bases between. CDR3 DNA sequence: TGTGCCACCGACAGTATGAACACTGAAGCTTTCTTT. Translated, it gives CATDSMNTEAFF.

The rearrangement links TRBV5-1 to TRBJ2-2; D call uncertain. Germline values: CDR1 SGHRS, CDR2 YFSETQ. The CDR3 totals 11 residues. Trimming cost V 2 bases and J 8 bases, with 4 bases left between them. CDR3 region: CASSFEGELFF. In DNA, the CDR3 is TGCGCCAGCAGCTTTGAAGGGGAGCTGTTTTTT.

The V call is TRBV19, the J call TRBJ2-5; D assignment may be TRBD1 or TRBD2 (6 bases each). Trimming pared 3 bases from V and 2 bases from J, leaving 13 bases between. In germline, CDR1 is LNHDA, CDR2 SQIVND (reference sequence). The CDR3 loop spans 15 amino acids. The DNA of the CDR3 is TGTGCCAGTAGTATGAGGCGGAGGGGGCAAGAGACCCAGTACTTC. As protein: CASSMRRRGQETQYF.